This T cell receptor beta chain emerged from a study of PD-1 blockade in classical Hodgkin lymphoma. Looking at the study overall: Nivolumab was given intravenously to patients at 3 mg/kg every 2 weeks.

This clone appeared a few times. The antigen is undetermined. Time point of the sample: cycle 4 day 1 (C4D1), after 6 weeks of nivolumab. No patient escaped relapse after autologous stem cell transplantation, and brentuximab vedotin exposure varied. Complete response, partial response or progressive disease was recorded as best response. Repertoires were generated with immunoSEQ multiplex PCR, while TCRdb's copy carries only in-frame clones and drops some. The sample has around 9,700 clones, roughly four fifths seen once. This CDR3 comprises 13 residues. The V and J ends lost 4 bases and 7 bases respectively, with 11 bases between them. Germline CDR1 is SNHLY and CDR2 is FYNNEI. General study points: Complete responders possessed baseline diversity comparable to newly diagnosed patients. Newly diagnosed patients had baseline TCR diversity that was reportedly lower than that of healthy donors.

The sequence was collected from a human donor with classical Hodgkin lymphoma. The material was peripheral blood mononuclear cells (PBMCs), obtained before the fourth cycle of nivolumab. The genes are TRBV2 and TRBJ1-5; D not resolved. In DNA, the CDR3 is TGTGCCAGCAGTGGAGTCGAAACCCAGCCCCAGCATTTT. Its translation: CASSGVETQPQHF.